This TCR beta chain was documented in a study of CD8+ T cells in alopecia areata (dated by TCRdb to the late 2010s). Some background on the complete study: Treated patients were enrolled in an open-label pilot trial of oral tofacitinib, 5 to 10 mg twice daily, for moderate-to-severe alopecia areata. TCRbeta CDR3 regions were amplified by immunoSEQ multiplex PCR using 35 Vbeta forward and 13 Jbeta reverse primers. RNA was obtained with the PAXgene miRNA kit for fixed scalp, the miRNeasy kit for PBMCs, and the RNeasy kit for mouse skin. In humans, TCRbeta sequencing was performed on scalp tissue and on sorted CD4+ and CD8+ peripheral blood T cells from healthy controls and from patients with patchy or totalis/universalis alopecia areata. In treated patients, disease severity was measured using the SALT score, which gives the percentage of scalp surface area affected. Patients received tofacitinib for 6 to 18 months and were then followed off drug for 6 months to check for delayed response and recurrence. Scalp clonality was compared among normal scalp (n=4), patchy alopecia areata scalp (n=8), and alopecia totalis/universalis scalp (n=8). Patients on tofacitinib were biopsied at baseline and after 4 and 24 weeks of treatment, and several of the patients also had a later scalp biopsy. In both human patients and the C3H/HeJ mouse model, the study applied high-throughput TCRbeta sequencing to look at T cell clonal expansion in alopecia areata.

This clone was found once. Its antigen is currently not known. It has no much larger one-base neighbor in the sample; base qualities were not kept. General conclusions and limits of the study: Because the treated cohort was small and had just a single nonresponder, larger studies are needed to establish links between baseline CD8+ expansion and response. Higher clonality and more expanded CD8+ clones were observed in lesional scalp than in normal scalp, particularly in alopecia totalis/universalis, a finding suggestive of antigenic drive. Compared with mice, TCR sequences shared between patients were less clear, possibly partly because of HLA diversity across the patient population. Tofacitinib significantly decreased scalp clonality and the number of expanded CD8+ clones among the top 100 scalp clones. Many expanded lesional clones persisted in scalp and blood during tofacitinib treatment, which may partly explain relapse after stopping treatment. Resident alphabeta T cells in normal human skin are also sequenced, complicating scalp TCR repertoire analysis, unlike mouse skin dominated by gammadelta T cells.

Libraries came from the immunoSEQ multiplex PCR assay. RNA was extracted from all samples and reverse transcribed into cDNA as template for TCR sequencing. SuperScript III was used for first-strand cDNA synthesis, primed with a 2:1 mix of oligo-dT and random hexamers. A synthetic immune receptor repertoire was used to assess amplification bias, and residual bias was removed computationally. In the source study's methods: After raw reads were preprocessed to remove errors, the CDR3 was defined following IMGT conventions as running from the conserved cysteine to phenylalanine. Clonality was calculated as 1 minus Shannon entropy normalized by log2 of the number of productive unique TCRs. CD4 or CD8 identity of scalp clones was inferred by cross-referencing scalp TCRbeta sequences with sorted blood CD4 and CD8 repertoires. TCRdb holds this immuneACCESS table with in-frame rearrangements only. Some clones are missing; in checked studies, unresolved V genes explain under half, and the rest has no known cause. That table supplies the V and J calls and clone size; D and trimming were determined from the DNA. The sample data list 98,000 or so clones, and more than 55% of these were observed just once. About 14% of the sample is in the top ten clones.

V is cut by 4 bases and J by 1 base, and the space between the germline ends is 17 bases. The CDR1 and CDR2 encoded by the germline V gene are SGDLS and YYNGEE. Including the terminal cysteine and phenylalanine, the CDR3 comprises 16 residues. Of all the DNA, just the CDR3 is kept, 48 bases in frame from base 1. Interpreted using the paper, the time point label stands for: 4 weeks on oral tofacitinib. What the treatment or condition label conveys for this sample: oral pan-JAK inhibitor, 5-10 mg twice daily. Peripheral blood and lesional scalp punch biopsies were obtained from patients with alopecia areata. After PBMCs were isolated by density centrifugation and stained for CD3, CD4 and CD8, a FACSAria was used to sort CD4+ and CD8+ T cells.

The rearranged chain carries TRBV9 and TRBJ1-1, with no D gene named confidently. This TCR was recovered from a human donor with alopecia areata. This specimen consisted of CD8+ T cells sorted from blood, obtained at week 4, from a patient treated with tofacitinib. The CDR3 region: CASSPHRGQENTEAFF. The bases read TGTGCCAGCAGCCCTCATCGTGGGCAGGAGAACACTGAAGCTTTCTTT.